This T cell receptor (beta chain) emerged from a study of CD4 T cells in relation to SARS-CoV-2 and coronaviruses. Study context: TCR beta CDR3s were sequenced after roughly 10-day antigen culture of PBMCs.

Cryopreserved PBMCs were CD4-enriched, then split into naive and memory cells. More than 7.5 x 10^4 naive or memory CD4+ cells were cultured with CEF peptides for approximately 11 days. TCRdb's table, derived via immunoSEQ multiplex PCR, lists solely in-frame clones and lacks some. The data contain over 35,000 clones, roughly 80% of them seen just once; the ten biggest clones take up roughly 22%. Concerning this clone itself: Its antigen is currently unknown.

Germline V gene data show CDR1 as SGHRS and CDR2 as YFSETQ. V dropped 3 bases and J dropped 4 bases, with 15 bases sitting between them. The CDR3 length is 15 residues. The sample was memory CD4+ T cells from PBMCs, cultured in vitro. The source of this sequence is an adult with COVID-19. The rearrangement links TRBV5-1 to TRBJ2-3; D possibly matches TRBD1 or TRBD2 (6 bases each). CDR3 bases: TGCGCCAGCAGCTCCGGGCAAGGGGGGCCAGATACGCAGTATTTT. This translates into CASSSGQGGPDTQYF.